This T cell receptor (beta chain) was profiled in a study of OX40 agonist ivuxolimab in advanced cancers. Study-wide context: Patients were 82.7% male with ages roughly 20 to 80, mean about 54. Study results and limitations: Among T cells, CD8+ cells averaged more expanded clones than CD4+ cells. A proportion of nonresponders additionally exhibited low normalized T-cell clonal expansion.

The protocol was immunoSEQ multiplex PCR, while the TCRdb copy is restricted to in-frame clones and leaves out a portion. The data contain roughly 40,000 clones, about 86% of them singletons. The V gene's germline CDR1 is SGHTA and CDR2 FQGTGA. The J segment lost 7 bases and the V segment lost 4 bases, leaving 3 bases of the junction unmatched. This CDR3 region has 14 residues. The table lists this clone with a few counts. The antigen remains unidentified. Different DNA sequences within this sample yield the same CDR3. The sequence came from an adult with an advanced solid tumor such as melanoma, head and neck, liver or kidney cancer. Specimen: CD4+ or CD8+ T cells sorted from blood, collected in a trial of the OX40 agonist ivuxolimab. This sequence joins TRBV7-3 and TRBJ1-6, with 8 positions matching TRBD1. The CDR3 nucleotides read TGTGCCAGCAGCTCTGGACAGGGCAATTCACCCCTCCACTTT. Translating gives CASSSGQGNSPLHF. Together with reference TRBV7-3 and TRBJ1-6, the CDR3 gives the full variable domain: GAGVSQTPSNKVTEKGKYVELRCDPISGHTALYWYRQSLGQGPEFLIYFQGTGAADDSGLPNDRFFAVRPEGSVSTLKIQRTERGDSAVYLCASSSGQGNSPLHFGNGTRLTVT.